Shown below are 22 T cell receptor beta chains from a single sample sequenced in a study of high-grade serous ovarian cancer treatment subgroups. The tumor samples were collected prior to definitive surgery or chemotherapy. The method was immunoSEQ multiplex PCR; TCRdb's version includes in-frame clones alone and lacks a portion of them. The sample yields just over 35,000 clones, about four fifths seen once. Sequenced sample: tumor tissue. The receptors were gathered from a human donor with high-grade serous ovarian cancer.

This clone was picked up one time. This chain uses TRBV4-3 with TRBJ2-3, with 11 bases aligning to TRBD1. The CDR3 loop spans 16 amino acids. The V gene's germline CDR1 is LGHNA and CDR2 YSLEER. J was trimmed by 4 bases and V by 3 bases; bases with no gene match: 6. The CDR3 reads CASSHEGTGGADTQYF. CDR3 DNA sequence: TGCGCCAGCAGCCATGAAGGGACAGGGGGTGCAGATACGCAGTATTTT.

This rearrangement joins TRBV19 to TRBJ2-3, with D uncertain. The CDR3 covers 13 residues. V was shortened by 1 base and J by 6 bases, with 8 bases between the two germline ends. Per the germline V gene, CDR1 is LNHDA and CDR2 is SQIVND (reference sequence). CDR3: CASSIGAGDTQYF. In DNA, the CDR3 is TGTGCCAGTAGTATAGGAGCCGGTGATACGCAGTATTTT.

The V gene is TRBV5-4, the J gene TRBJ2-3; D gene uncertain. Trimming took 0 bases from V and 2 from J, leaving 10 bases between them. CDR1 is SGHNT and CDR2 is YYREEE in the germline V gene (reference sequence). The CDR3 runs 15 residues. As DNA, the CDR3 is TGTGCCAGCAGCTTGGAAGGGCTCGACACAGATACGCAGTATTTT. Translation: CASSLEGLDTDTQYF.

The chain uses TRBV5-1 and TRBJ1-1, with 9 nucleotides matching TRBD1. With 4 bases clipped from V and 0 bases from J, the junction kept 7 bases outside the gene matches. This CDR3 has 16 amino acids. The germline V gene encodes CDR1 SGHRS and CDR2 YFSETQ. CDR3 sequence reads: CASSPWTGDMNTEAFF. The CDR3 DNA is TGCGCCAGCAGCCCGTGGACAGGGGACATGAACACTGAAGCTTTCTTT.

This sequence joins TRBV7-9 and TRBJ1-4; D is unresolved. The germline CDR1 and CDR2 sequences are SEHNR and FQNEAQ (reference sequence). This CDR3 contains 12 residues. The V end was cut by 5 bases, the J end by 11 bases, with 12 bases between. CDR3 bases: TGTGCCAGCAGCCCCGGAGTTCGGAAACTGTTTTTT. It encodes CASSPGVRKLFF.

This clone has a single count. V usage is TRBV18 and J usage is TRBJ2-3; D gene ambiguous. V was pared by 1 base and J by 6 bases, with 2 bases between. Germline V gene lookup returns CDR1 KGHSH and CDR2 LQKENI. This CDR3 comprises 11 residues. In DNA form, the CDR3 reads TGTGCCAGCTCACCACGGGATACGCAGTATTTT. Translation gives CASSPRDTQYF.

The CDR3 DNA reads TGTGCCAGCAGTTTATCTACAGGGGCGAACACTGAAGCTTTCTTT. Amino acids: CASSLSTGANTEAFF. The rearrangement joins TRBV27 to TRBJ1-1, with TRBD1 matching over 7 bases. Per germline, CDR1 MNHEY and CDR2 SMNVEV (reference sequence). The CDR3 consists of 15 residues. The ends lost 0 bases at V and 1 base at J; junction bases unmatched: 2.

The chain uses TRBV5-1 and TRBJ2-5; D gene unclear. This CDR3 is 14 amino acids long. Germline-derived CDR1 and CDR2 are SGHRS and YFSETQ. V lost 3 bases, J lost 1 base, and 10 bases lay in between. CDR3 nucleotide sequence: TGCGCCAGCAGCTCCCCACAGATCCAAGAGACCCAGTACTTC. It translates to CASSSPQIQETQYF.

The chain has TRBV27 and TRBJ2-6; maybe TRBD1 (7 bases). Germline CDR1 and CDR2: MNHEY and SMNVEV (reference sequence). The CDR3 sequence is 15 residues long. V was shortened by 5 bases and J by 4 bases, with 12 bases between the two germline ends. The CDR3 nucleotides are TGTGCCAGCAGTCTCAGGGGGAGGGGGGCCAACGTCCTGACTTTC. This codes for CASSLRGRGANVLTF.

The chain links TRBV7-9 to TRBJ1-4; tentatively, D is TRBD1 (6 bases). V shed 1 base and J shed 3 bases, with 9 bases lying between them. Germline V CDR1 and CDR2: SEHNR, FQNEAQ (reference sequence). This CDR3 comprises 15 residues. The DNA for the CDR3 is TGTGCCAGCAGCTTAGGCCGGACAGCTAATGAAAAACTGTTTTTT. This gives the protein CASSLGRTANEKLFF.

The rearrangement links TRBV11-2 to TRBJ2-3; perhaps TRBD1 as D (5 bases). The CDR3 loop spans 15 amino acids. Trimming stripped 8 bases from V and 6 bases from J, with 21 bases between. Per germline, CDR1 SGHAT and CDR2 FQNNGV. The CDR3 nucleotides are TGTGCCAGCCGCCCCGGGTCCGCCTGGGGCGATACGCAGTATTTT. Translated: CASRPGSAWGDTQYF.

This rearrangement joins TRBV9 to TRBJ2-1; D perhaps matches TRBD2 (6 bases). Germline V gives CDR1 SGDLS, CDR2 YYNGEE. V was pared by 1 base and J by 6 bases, with 20 bases between. This CDR3 is built from 17 residues. The DNA for the CDR3 is TGTGCCAGCAGCGTACCCCTGAATAGCGGTTACATCAATGAGCAGTTCTTC. Its translation is CASSVPLNSGYINEQFF.

The V gene is TRBV15, the J gene TRBJ2-5; D perhaps matches TRBD2 (6 bases). The V end lost 4 bases, the J end lost 5 bases, and 23 bases lay between the germline ends. From germline, CDR1 is LNHNV and CDR2 YYDKDF (reference sequence). This CDR3 spans 17 amino acids. This CDR3 is CATSIRSGWYPVETQYF. CDR3 sequence (DNA): TGTGCCACCAGCATACGGAGCGGGTGGTACCCGGTGGAGACCCAGTACTTC.

The J gene is TRBJ1-2, the V gene TRBV27, with D possibly TRBD1 on 5 matching bases. This CDR3 has 14 amino acids. CDR1 MNHEY and CDR2 SMNVEV come from the germline V gene (reference sequence). V was pared by 5 bases and J by 3 bases, with 13 bases between. The CDR3 coding sequence is TGTGCCAGCAGTATCCGACAGAGTGACTATGGCTACACCTTC. Protein sequence: CASSIRQSDYGYTF.

The CDR3 region is CAWSQGGDQPQHF. CDR3 sequence (DNA): TGTGCCTGGTCACAGGGAGGCGACCAGCCCCAGCATTTT. V is TRBV30 and J is TRBJ1-5, with D possibly TRBD1 on 6 matching bases. Trimming cost V 5 bases and J 7 bases, with 15 bases left between them. Germline lookup yields CDR1 GTSNPN and CDR2 SVGIG (reference sequence). The CDR3 runs 13 residues.

The chain employs TRBV4-3 and TRBJ2-7, with 11 bases fitting TRBD2. The trim removed 0 bases at V and 5 bases at J, leaving 0 bases unmatched. CDR1 LGHNA and CDR2 YSLEER come from the germline V gene. This CDR3 has 14 residues. The CDR3 is CASSQEGLADEQYF. CDR3 nucleotides: TGCGCCAGCAGCCAAGAGGGACTAGCGGACGAGCAGTACTTC.

This rearrangement joins TRBV4-3 to TRBJ2-1; TRBD2 might be the D (6 bases). This CDR3 spans 13 amino acids. Trimming left V 0 bases short and J 8 bases short, with 8 bases between. Germline V gene sequence: CDR1 LGHNA, CDR2 YSLEER. The CDR3 DNA is TGCGCCAGCAGCCAAGATCCGGGGGATGAGCAGTTCTTC. It codes for CASSQDPGDEQFF.

V is TRBV2 and J is TRBJ2-5; 9 bases map to TRBD1. The J call may be mistaken, given a closer DNA end match to TRBJ2-7. The CDR3 consists of 14 residues. The germline gives CDR1 SNHLY, CDR2 FYNNEI. The CDR3 is CASSGQGPLGEQYF. CDR3 nucleotides: TGTGCCAGCAGCGGACAGGGGCCACTGGGCGAGCAGTACTTC.

As DNA, the CDR3 is TGTGCCAGCAGCTTAAGGCAGGAAGACTACGAGCAGTACTTC. Protein sequence: CASSLRQEDYEQYF. The chain has TRBV11-2 and TRBJ2-7, with D unclear. Trimming removed 2 bases at V and 3 bases at J, with 11 bases between. The CDR3 is 14 residues long. Looked up from germline, CDR1 is SGHAT and CDR2 is FQNNGV.

This chain links TRBV27 with TRBJ2-7; possible D gene TRBD2, 6 bases. This CDR3 has 14 residues. Germline values: CDR1 MNHEY, CDR2 SMNVEV (reference sequence). Deletions cut 2 bases from V and 4 bases from J, with 12 bases between. The CDR3 coding sequence is TGTGCCAGCAGTTTACGCCCGGAGGGGTACGAGCAGTACTTC. Its translation is CASSLRPEGYEQYF.

The V gene is TRBV10-3, the J gene TRBJ2-7; the D is unclear. Trimming took 0 bases from V and 2 from J, leaving 14 bases between them. In germline, CDR1 is ENHRY, CDR2 SYGVKD. The CDR3 runs 16 residues. CDR3 nucleotides: TGTGCCATCAGTGAGTCGGCCCTGACGGTTGCCTACGAGCAGTACTTC. Its translation: CAISESALTVAYEQYF.

This sequence joins TRBV28 and TRBJ1-2; D gene unclear. There are 14 residues in the CDR3. Germline V gene sequence: CDR1 MDHEN, CDR2 SYDVKM. V lost 6 bases to trimming and J lost 4 bases, with 15 bases between them. CDR3 amino acids: CASSSTDGSYGYTF. The CDR3 bases are TGTGCCAGCAGCAGCACTGACGGTTCCTATGGCTACACCTTC.